This is a list of T cell receptor beta chains from one sample in a study of blood T cell repertoires in COVID-19. Generated by immunoSEQ multiplex PCR, the TCRdb table keeps only in-frame clones and is missing some. Of roughly 670,000 clones in the sample, about 87% are singletons; the top ten hold approximately 0.3%. Sequencing was done on a sample of peripheral blood. Receptors originate from a woman between 18 and 30 years old with acute or convalescent COVID-19. Both conserved end residues are part of each CDR3. The order of the fields is D gene, V gene, clone size, J gene, CDR3 protein, CDR3 DNA. D genes are given only for firm matches. Only part of the rows carry a size: once, few, many, or a class if the clone is expanded.

>TRBD1|TRBV9|.|TRBJ2-1
CASSPPGQGPYNEQFF
TGTGCCAGCAGCCCACCGGGACAGGGACCCTACAATGAGCAGTTCTTC
>TRBD1|TRBV6-5|.|TRBJ1-2
CASSYSSIRGRDGYTF
TGTGCCAGCAGTTACTCGAGCATCAGGGGGCGAGATGGCTACACCTTC
>TRBD1|TRBV27|.|TRBJ1-5
CASSPGQGWQPQHF
TGTGCCAGCAGTCCCGGACAGGGCTGGCAGCCCCAGCATTTT
>.|TRBV28|.|TRBJ2-7
CASSFRGYEQYF
TGTGCCAGCAGTTTTCGGGGGTACGAGCAGTACTTC
>.|TRBV29-1|.|TRBJ1-1
CSVGGRYTEAFF
TGCAGCGTTGGGGGCAGGTACACTGAAGCTTTCTTT
>.|TRBV24-1|.|TRBJ1-2
CATSDGEYGYTF
TGTGCCACCAGTGATGGGGAGTATGGCTACACCTTC
>TRBD2|TRBV24-1|once|TRBJ2-1
CATSYGLAGEEQFF
TGTGCCACCAGTTATGGACTAGCGGGGGAGGAGCAGTTCTTC
>TRBD1|TRBV2|once|TRBJ1-2
CASSRDRANGYTF
TGTGCCAGCAGTCGGGACAGGGCAAACGGCTACACCTTC
>.|TRBV14|.|TRBJ1-2
CASSHPSPGGAMGYGYTF
TGTGCCAGCAGCCACCCTTCCCCCGGGGGGGCTATGGGGTATGGCTACACCTTC
>TRBD2|TRBV7-2|.|TRBJ2-2
CASSFGLAGTGELFF
TGTGCCAGCAGCTTCGGACTAGCGGGGACCGGGGAGCTGTTTTTT
>.|TRBV7-3|.|TRBJ1-2
CASSEGGANNYGYTF
TGTGCCAGCAGCGAGGGTGGCGCGAATAACTATGGCTACACCTTC
>TRBD2|TRBV5-1|.|TRBJ2-1
CASRGAGVYNEQFF
TGCGCCAGCAGAGGAGCGGGGGTCTACAATGAGCAGTTCTTC
>.|TRBV27|once|TRBJ1-4
CASFARQAVATNEKLFF
TGTGCCAGCTTTGCGAGACAGGCCGTTGCAACTAATGAAAAACTGTTTTTT
>.|TRBV25-1|.|TRBJ1-2
CASSDGLYSNYGYTF
TGTGCCAGCAGTGACGGACTGTACTCGAACTATGGCTACACCTTC
>.|TRBV10-2|.|TRBJ1-6
CASAGHNSPLHF
TGCGCCAGCGCGGGCCATAATTCACCCCTCCACTTT
>.|TRBV11-2|.|TRBJ1-2
CASSSYDRSVF
TGTGCCAGCAGCTCATACGACAGGTCCGTCTTC
>.|TRBV21-1|.|TRBJ2-1
CASSKVAGAGVDSYNEQFF
TGTGCCAGCAGCAAAGTCGCGGGAGCGGGGGTCGACTCCTACAATGAGCAGTTCTTC
>.|TRBV7-2|.|TRBJ1-2
CASSLEPGFGERYGYTF
TGTGCCAGCAGCTTAGAACCAGGTTTCGGTGAAAGGTATGGCTACACCTTC
>.|TRBV4-3|.|TRBJ2-7
CASSQVSGADEQYF
TGCGCCAGCAGCCAAGTTTCAGGGGCCGACGAGCAGTACTTC
>.|TRBV29-1|.|TRBJ1-1
CSVGQKSYDTEAFF
TGCAGCGTTGGACAGAAGTCCTATGACACTGAAGCTTTCTTT
>TRBD1|TRBV27|.|TRBJ2-7
CASSSTGALTTYEQYF
TGTGCCAGCAGTTCGACAGGGGCGTTGACTACCTACGAGCAGTACTTC
>TRBD1|TRBV3-1/TRBV3-2|.|TRBJ1-1
CASSPTGNGNTEAFF
TGTGCCAGCAGCCCGACAGGGAATGGGAACACTGAAGCTTTCTTT
>.|TRBV30|.|TRBJ1-1
CAWTPDSRGNEAFF
TGTGCCTGGACCCCGGACAGTAGGGGGAATGAAGCTTTCTTT
>TRBD1|TRBV2|once|TRBJ1-1
CASGGQGYNTEAFF
TGTGCCAGCGGGGGACAGGGCTACAACACTGAAGCTTTCTTT
>TRBD1|TRBV7-9|.|TRBJ2-7
CASSSLTGSLYEQYF
TGTGCCAGCAGCTCCTTGACAGGGTCGCTATACGAGCAGTACTTC
>.|TRBV4-3|.|TRBJ2-1
CASSSQVRQFYNEQFF
TGCGCCAGCAGCAGCCAGGTGAGACAGTTCTACAATGAGCAGTTCTTC
>.|TRBV27|.|TRBJ1-5
CASSLPRLGPQHF
TGTGCCAGCAGTTTACCAAGACTCGGACCCCAGCATTTT
>.|TRBV25-1|.|TRBJ2-7
CASSELLEQYF
TGTGCCAGCAGTGAACTTCTCGAGCAGTACTTC
>.|TRBV18|.|TRBJ1-2
CASSLGRGENYGYTF
TGTGCCAGCTCCCTGGGGAGGGGAGAGAACTATGGCTACACCTTC
>.|TRBV29-1|.|TRBJ1-1
CSARESGAEAFF
TGCAGCGCCCGGGAATCGGGGGCTGAAGCTTTCTTT
>TRBD1|TRBV6-6|.|TRBJ1-4
CASSSYRGVEEKLFF
TGTGCCAGCAGTAGCTACAGGGGTGTGGAGGAAAAACTGTTTTTT
>TRBD1|TRBV7-9|.|TRBJ1-2
CASSSGGPNYGYTF
TGTGCCAGCAGCTCAGGGGGCCCTAACTATGGCTACACCTTC
>TRBD1|TRBV12-3/TRBV12-4|.|TRBJ1-1
CASSRTGQPEAFF
TGTGCCAGCAGTCGGACAGGGCAGCCTGAAGCTTTCTTT
>TRBD1|TRBV6-5|.|TRBJ1-2
CASSYSTGADGYTF
TGTGCCAGCAGTTACTCGACAGGGGCTGATGGCTACACCTTC
>.|TRBV5-5|.|TRBJ1-6
CASSLDYGSSYNSPLHF
TGTGCCAGCAGCTTGGATTACGGGAGCTCCTATAATTCACCCCTCCACTTT
>TRBD1|TRBV7-3|.|TRBJ1-1
CASSLAGQRNTEAFF
TGTGCCAGCAGCCTCGCGGGACAGAGAAACACTGAAGCTTTCTTT
>TRBD1|TRBV6-2/TRBV6-3|.|TRBJ2-7
CASSYLPRTGGDYYEQYF
TGTGCCAGCAGTTACCTCCCCCGGACAGGGGGAGACTACTACGAGCAGTACTTC
>.|TRBV20-1|.|TRBJ2-7
CSAGDYEQYF
TGCAGTGCAGGAGACTACGAGCAGTACTTC
>TRBD1|TRBV5-1|.|TRBJ1-1
CASRKLQGAVWTEAFF
TGCGCCAGCAGGAAACTACAGGGGGCCGTTTGGACTGAAGCTTTCTTT
>TRBD1|TRBV24-1|.|TRBJ2-5
CATSVRAGGRETQYF
TGTGCCACCAGTGTAAGGGCAGGGGGTCGCGAGACCCAGTACTTC
>.|TRBV27|.|TRBJ2-6
CASRRQSGANVLTF
TGTGCCAGCCGTAGACAGTCTGGGGCCAACGTCCTGACTTTC
>TRBD2|TRBV5-1|.|TRBJ2-2
CASSLSLAGPTVGGELFF
TGCGCCAGCAGCTTGTCTCTAGCGGGTCCAACCGTCGGCGGGGAGCTGTTTTTT